Listed below are T cell receptor beta chains from one sample, sequenced in a study of post-analysis software for immune sequencing data. TCRdb called the PCR reads again in MiXCR, with one record for every CDR3 protein. The table has approximately 660,000 distinct CDR3 sequences, approximately 59% seen once. The sample was blood. The origin of the receptors is a girl aged 2 to 10 with multiple sclerosis. The CDR3 runs from the conserved cysteine through the conserved F or W. A D gene is named only where the DNA matches it firmly. Clone size appears in some rows only: once, few, many, or a class for an expanded clone.

.	TRBV28	.	TRBJ2-1	CASSLLLGDPKEQFF	TGTGCCAGCAGTTTACTCCTCGGGGATCCTAAAGAGCAGTTCTTC
.	TRBV6-1	few	TRBJ1-1	CASRTPMNTEAFF	TGTGCCAGCAGGACACCTATGAACACTGAAGCTTTCTTT
TRBD1	TRBV9	once	TRBJ2-7	CASSPRTGGDYEQYF	TGTGCCAGCAGCCCCCGGACAGGGGGCGATTACGAGCAGTACTTC
.	TRBV6-5	.	TRBJ2-7	CASRSDRSSYEQYF	TGTGCCAGCAGGTCCGACAGAAGCTCCTACGAGCAGTACTTC
.	TRBV29-1	.	TRBJ2-7	CSVELAVDEQYF	TGCAGCGTTGAATTGGCGGTGGACGAGCAGTACTTC
.	TRBV9	.	TRBJ1-2	CASSPGDRYGYTF	TGTGCCAGCAGCCCGGGGGATCGCTATGGCTACACCTTC
.	TRBV27	few	TRBJ2-1	CASTLFGGREQFF	TGTGCCAGCACCCTGTTCGGGGGAAGGGAGCAGTTCTTC
.	TRBV7-6	.	TRBJ2-3	CASSLNGGHTDTQYF	TGTGCCAGCAGCTTAAATGGGGGGCACACAGATACGCAGTATTTT
.	TRBV12-3/TRBV12-4	.	TRBJ2-2	CASSPVQRVGTGELFF	TGTGCCAGCAGCCCTGTCCAGCGAGTGGGGACCGGGGAGCTGTTTTTT
.	TRBV20-1	many	TRBJ2-7	CSARDGGQTYEQYF	TGCAGTGCTAGAGATGGGGGACAAACCTACGAGCAGTACTTC
.	TRBV5-1	.	TRBJ2-7	CASSLAVGYEQYF	TGCGCCAGCAGCTTGGCCGTGGGCTATGAGCAGTACTTC
.	TRBV29-1	.	TRBJ2-1	CSVESRSSYNERYF	TGCAGCGTTGAAAGTCGGAGCTCCTACAATGAGCGGTACTTC
TRBD1	TRBV12-3/TRBV12-4	few	TRBJ2-7	CASSRTPTGDEQYF	TGTGCCAGCAGCCGAACCCCGACAGGGGACGAGCAGTACTTC
TRBD1	TRBV10-3	.	TRBJ2-5	CAISERPGGAETQYF	TGTGCCATCAGTGAGCGTCCAGGGGGCGCGGAGACCCAGTACTTC
.	TRBV5-1	.	TRBJ2-3	CASSSGQSTHSSTDTQYF	TGCGCCAGCAGCTCCGGACAGTCCACCCATTCTAGCACAGATACGCAGTATTTT
TRBD2	TRBV7-9	few	TRBJ2-1	CASSPTTGLGHNEQFF	TGTGCCAGCAGCCCTACGACGGGACTAGGGCACAATGAGCAGTTCTTC
.	TRBV5-1	few	TRBJ2-5	CASSSQGVQETQYF	TGCGCCAGCAGCTCACAGGGCGTCCAAGAGACCCAGTACTTC
.	TRBV7-9	.	TRBJ2-1	CASSSGRVGEQFF	TGTGCCAGCAGCTCAGGACGGGTGGGTGAGCAGTTCTTC
.	TRBV20-1	.	TRBJ2-3	CSARDSTSREPHTQYF	TGCAGTGCTAGAGATTCGACTAGTCGTGAACCCCATACGCAGTATTTT
TRBD2	TRBV29-1	.	TRBJ2-2	CSVGGLAGPTGELFF	TGCAGCGTGGGGGGACTAGCGGGGCCCACCGGGGAGCTGTTTTTT
.	TRBV7-2	few	TRBJ1-2	CASSLRETIYGYTF	TGTGCCAGCAGCTTACGGGAAACAATCTATGGCTACACCTTC
TRBD2	TRBV28	.	TRBJ2-1	CASHGGLAGGRDWFF	TGTGCCAGCCACGGGGGGCTAGCGGGAGGTCGTGATTGGTTCTTC
TRBD2	TRBV29-1	.	TRBJ2-1	CSVAGLAGGYNEQFF	TGCAGCGTCGCGGGACTAGCGGGAGGCTACAATGAGCAGTTCTTC
.	TRBV9	.	TRBJ2-1	CASSSKPGEGGMDEQFF	TGTGCCAGCAGCTCCAAGCCGGGTGAGGGCGGTATGGATGAGCAGTTCTTC
.	TRBV20-1	few	TRBJ2-3	CSARVAYSTDTQYF	TGCAGTGCTAGAGTAGCGTACAGCACAGATACGCAGTATTTT
.	TRBV6-4	.	TRBJ2-1	CASSPSTESSYNEQFF	TGTGCCAGCAGCCCTTCGACCGAGAGCTCCTACAATGAGCAGTTCTTC
TRBD1	TRBV7-3	.	TRBJ2-1	CASSPTTGGYNEQFF	TGTGCCAGCAGCCCAACGACAGGGGGCTACAATGAGCAGTTCTTC
.	TRBV12-3/TRBV12-4	.	TRBJ1-1	CASTQGRLWTEAFF	TGTGCCAGCACCCAAGGGCGTTTATGGACTGAAGCTTTCTTT
.	TRBV11-2	few	TRBJ2-1	CASSLGGLMDNEQFF	TGTGCCAGCAGCTTAGGGGGCCTCATGGACAATGAGCAGTTCTTC
.	TRBV29-1	few	TRBJ2-4	CSVFGINDENIQYF	TGCAGCGTCTTCGGGATAAACGACGAGAACATTCAGTACTTC
.	TRBV20-1	.	TRBJ1-5	CSASSYAVNQPQHF	TGCAGTGCTAGCTCCTATGCCGTGAATCAGCCCCAGCATTTT